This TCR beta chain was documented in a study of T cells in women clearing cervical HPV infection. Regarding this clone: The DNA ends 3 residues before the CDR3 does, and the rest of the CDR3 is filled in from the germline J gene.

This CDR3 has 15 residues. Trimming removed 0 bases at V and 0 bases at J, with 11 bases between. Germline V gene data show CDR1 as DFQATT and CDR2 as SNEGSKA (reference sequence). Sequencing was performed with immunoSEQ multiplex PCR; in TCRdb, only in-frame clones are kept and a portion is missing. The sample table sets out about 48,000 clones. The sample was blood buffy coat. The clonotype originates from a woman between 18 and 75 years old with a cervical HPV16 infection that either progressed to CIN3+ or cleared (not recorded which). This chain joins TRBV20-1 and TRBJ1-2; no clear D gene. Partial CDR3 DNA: TGCAGTGCTAGAGATCGGGGAGGAGCTAACTATGGC. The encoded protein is CSARDRGGANYG. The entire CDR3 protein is CSARDRGGANYGYTF.